This TCR beta chain was retrieved from a study of post-analysis software for immune sequencing data. Overall study: Included among the disease courses, which were recorded for the cohort, were relapsing-remitting, secondary progressive and progressive-relapsing multiple sclerosis. Whole-study results and caveats: There was significantly lower normalized Chao1 diversity in multiple sclerosis patients than in controls. Compared with controls, patients had more of 4 to 6 TRBV segments, including TRBV5-6, TRBV5-1 and TRBV20-1.

The CDR3 has 13 residues. The germline V and J ends were trimmed by 6 bases and 12 bases, with 18 bases remaining between them. cDNA libraries of TCR beta carried unique molecular identifiers. Approximately 450,000 cDNA molecules were recovered from an input of roughly 0.95 to 11 million T cells. In TCRdb, the PCR reads were re-called with MiXCR into one record per CDR3 protein. The sample has about 200,000 distinct CDR3 sequences, 29% seen once. In regard to this clonotype: The antigen is undetermined. Being one base from a much bigger clone, this may be a read error.

The chain recombines TRBV12-3 or TRBV12-4 with TRBJ2-1; D is perhaps TRBD1 or TRBD2 (5 bases each). The origin of this receptor is a girl aged 2 to 17 with multiple sclerosis. Sequencing was performed on blood. In nucleotides, the CDR3 is TGTGCCAGCAGGGGGACGGTCTGTCCGGCGCAGTTCTTC. Translating gives CASRGTVCPAQFF.